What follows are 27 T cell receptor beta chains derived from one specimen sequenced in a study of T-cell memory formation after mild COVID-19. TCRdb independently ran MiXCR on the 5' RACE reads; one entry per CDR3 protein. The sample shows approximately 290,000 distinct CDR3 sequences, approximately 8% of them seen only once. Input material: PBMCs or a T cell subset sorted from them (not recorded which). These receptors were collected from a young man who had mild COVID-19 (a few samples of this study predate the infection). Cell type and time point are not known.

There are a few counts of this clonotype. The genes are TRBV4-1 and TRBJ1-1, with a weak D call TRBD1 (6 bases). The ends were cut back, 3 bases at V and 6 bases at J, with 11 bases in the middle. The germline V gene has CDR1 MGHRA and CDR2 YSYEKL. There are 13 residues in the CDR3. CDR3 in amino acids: CASSHGGQPEAFF. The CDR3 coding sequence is TGCGCCAGCAGCCATGGAGGACAGCCTGAAGCTTTCTTT.

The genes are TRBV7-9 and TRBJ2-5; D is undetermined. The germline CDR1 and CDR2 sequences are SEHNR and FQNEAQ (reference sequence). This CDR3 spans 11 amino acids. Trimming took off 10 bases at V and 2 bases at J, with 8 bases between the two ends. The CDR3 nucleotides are TGTGCCACCCAGACGCAAGAGACCCAGTACTTC. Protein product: CATQTQETQYF.

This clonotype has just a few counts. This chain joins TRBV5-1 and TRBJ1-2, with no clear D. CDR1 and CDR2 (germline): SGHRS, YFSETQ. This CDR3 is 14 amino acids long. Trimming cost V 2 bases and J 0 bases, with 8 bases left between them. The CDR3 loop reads CASSFPDSNYGYTF. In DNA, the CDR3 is TGCGCCAGCAGCTTCCCGGATTCTAACTATGGCTACACCTTC. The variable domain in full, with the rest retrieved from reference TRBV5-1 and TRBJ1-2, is KAGVTQTPRYLIKTRGQQVTLSCSPISGHRSVSWYQQTPGQGLQFLFEYFSETQRNKGNFPGRFSGRQFSNSRSEMNVSTLELGDSALYLCASSFPDSNYGYTFGSGTRLTVV.

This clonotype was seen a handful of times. The CDR3 DNA reads as TGTGCCAGCAGTTACCGTCGGGAGCGGGGGGGCGAAAAACTGTTTTTT. Encoded protein: CASSYRRERGGEKLFF. This chain joins TRBV6-5 and TRBJ1-4; D is possibly TRBD1 (6 bases). Trimming cost V 2 bases and J 8 bases, with 18 bases left between them. CDR1 is MNHEY and CDR2 is SVGAGI in the germline V gene. This CDR3 is 16 amino acids long.

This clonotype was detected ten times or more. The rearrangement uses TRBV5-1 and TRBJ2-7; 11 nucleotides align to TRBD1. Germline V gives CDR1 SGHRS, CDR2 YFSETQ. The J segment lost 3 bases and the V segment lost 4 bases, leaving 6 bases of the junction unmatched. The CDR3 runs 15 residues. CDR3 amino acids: CASSNPGTGGYEQYF. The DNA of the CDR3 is TGCGCCAGCAGCAACCCCGGGACAGGGGGCTACGAGCAGTACTTC.

For the CDR3, the DNA is TGTGCCAGCAGCCGGGCCGGGACTCACACCTACGAGCAGTACTTC. As protein: CASSRAGTHTYEQYF. The V gene is TRBV4-2, the J gene TRBJ2-7; TRBD2 might be the D (6 bases). The CDR3 runs to 15 residues. The germline V gene encodes CDR1 LGHNA and CDR2 YNFKEQ. The V end lost 4 bases, the J end lost 2 bases, and 15 bases lay between the germline ends.

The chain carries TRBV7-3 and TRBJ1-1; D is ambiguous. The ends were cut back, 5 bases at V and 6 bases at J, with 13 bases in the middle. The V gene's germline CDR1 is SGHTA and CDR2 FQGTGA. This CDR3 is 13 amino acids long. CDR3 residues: CASSPTSGPEAFF. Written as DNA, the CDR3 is TGTGCCAGCAGCCCAACATCCGGCCCTGAAGCTTTCTTT. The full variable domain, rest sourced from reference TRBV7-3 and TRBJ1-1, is GAGVSQTPSNKVTEKGKYVELRCDPISGHTALYWYRQSLGQGPEFLIYFQGTGAADDSGLPNDRFFAVRPEGSVSTLKIQRTERGDSAVYLCASSPTSGPEAFFGQGTRLTVV.

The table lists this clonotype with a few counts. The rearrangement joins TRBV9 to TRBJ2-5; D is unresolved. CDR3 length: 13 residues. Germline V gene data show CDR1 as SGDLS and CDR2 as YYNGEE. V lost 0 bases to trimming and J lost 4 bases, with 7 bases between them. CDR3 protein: CASSVDYRETQYF. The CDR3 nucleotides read TGTGCCAGCAGCGTAGACTACCGAGAGACCCAGTACTTC.

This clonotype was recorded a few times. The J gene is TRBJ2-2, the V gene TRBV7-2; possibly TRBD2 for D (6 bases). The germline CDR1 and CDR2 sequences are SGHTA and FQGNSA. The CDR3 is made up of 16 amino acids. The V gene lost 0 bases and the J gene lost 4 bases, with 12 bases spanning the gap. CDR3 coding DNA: TGTGCCAGCAGCTTAGCCAACGGGGACTCCACCGGGGAGCTGTTTTTT. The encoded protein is CASSLANGDSTGELFF.

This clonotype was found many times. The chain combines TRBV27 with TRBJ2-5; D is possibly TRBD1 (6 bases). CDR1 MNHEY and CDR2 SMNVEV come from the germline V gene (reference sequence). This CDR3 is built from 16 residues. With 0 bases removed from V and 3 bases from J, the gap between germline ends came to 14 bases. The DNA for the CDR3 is TGTGCCAGCAGTTTATCGAGGGCCAGGGGAGAAGAGACCCAGTACTTC. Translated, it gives CASSLSRARGEETQYF.

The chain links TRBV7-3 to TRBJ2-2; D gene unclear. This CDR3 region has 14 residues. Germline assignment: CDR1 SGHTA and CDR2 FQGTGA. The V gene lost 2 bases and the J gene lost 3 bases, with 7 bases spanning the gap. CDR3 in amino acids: CASSLDTHTGELFF. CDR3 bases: TGTGCCAGCAGCTTAGATACCCACACCGGGGAGCTGTTTTTT.

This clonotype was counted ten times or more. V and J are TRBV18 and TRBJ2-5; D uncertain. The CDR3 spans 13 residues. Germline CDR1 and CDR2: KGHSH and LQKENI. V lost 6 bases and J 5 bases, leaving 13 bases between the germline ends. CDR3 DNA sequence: TGTGCCAGCTCTCTTGTCGCATTTGAGACCCAGTACTTC. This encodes CASSLVAFETQYF.

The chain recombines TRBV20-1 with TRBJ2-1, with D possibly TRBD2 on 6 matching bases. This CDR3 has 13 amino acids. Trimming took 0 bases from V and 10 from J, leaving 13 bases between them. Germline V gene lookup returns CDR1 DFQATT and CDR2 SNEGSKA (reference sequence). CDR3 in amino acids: CSARDFTSWEQFF. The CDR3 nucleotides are TGCAGTGCTAGAGATTTCACTAGCTGGGAGCAGTTCTTC.

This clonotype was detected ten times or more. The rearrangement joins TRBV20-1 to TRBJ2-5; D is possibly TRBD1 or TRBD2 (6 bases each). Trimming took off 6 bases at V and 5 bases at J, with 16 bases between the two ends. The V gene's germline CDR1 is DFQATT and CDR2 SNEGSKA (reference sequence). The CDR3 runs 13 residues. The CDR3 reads CSAGPGAWETQYF. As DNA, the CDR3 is TGCAGTGCCGGGCCGGGGGCCTGGGAGACCCAGTACTTC.

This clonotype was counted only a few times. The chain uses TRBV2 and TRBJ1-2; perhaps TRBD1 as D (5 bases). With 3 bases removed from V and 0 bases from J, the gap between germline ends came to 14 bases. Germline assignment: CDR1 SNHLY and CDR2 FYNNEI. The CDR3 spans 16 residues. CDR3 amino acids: CASSEGGGEANYGYTF. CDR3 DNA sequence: TGTGCCAGCAGTGAGGGCGGGGGAGAGGCTAACTATGGCTACACCTTC. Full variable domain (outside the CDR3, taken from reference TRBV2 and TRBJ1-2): EPEVTQTPSHQVTQMGQEVILRCVPISNHLYFYWYRQILGQKVEFLVSFYNNEISEKSEIFDDQFSVERPDGSNFTLKIRSTKLEDSAMYFCASSEGGGEANYGYTFGSGTRLTVV.

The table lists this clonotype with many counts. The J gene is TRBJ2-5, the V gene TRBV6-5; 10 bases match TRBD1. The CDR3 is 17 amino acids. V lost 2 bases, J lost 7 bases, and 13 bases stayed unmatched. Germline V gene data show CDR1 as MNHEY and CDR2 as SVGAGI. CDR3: CASSYGAGQGSLGTQYF. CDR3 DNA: TGTGCCAGCAGTTACGGGGCGGGACAGGGGTCGTTAGGGACCCAGTACTTC.

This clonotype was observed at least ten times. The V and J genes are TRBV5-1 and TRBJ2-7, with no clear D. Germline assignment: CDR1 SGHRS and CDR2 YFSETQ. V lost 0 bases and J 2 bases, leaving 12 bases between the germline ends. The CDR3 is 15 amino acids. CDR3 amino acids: CASSLGTGSAYEQYF. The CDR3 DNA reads TGCGCCAGCAGCTTGGGTACCGGGTCAGCCTACGAGCAGTACTTC.

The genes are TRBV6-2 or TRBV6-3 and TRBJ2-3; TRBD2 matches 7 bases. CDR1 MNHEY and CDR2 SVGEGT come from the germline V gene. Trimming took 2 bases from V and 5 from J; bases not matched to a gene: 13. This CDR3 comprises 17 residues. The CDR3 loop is CASSYPFPGGREDTQYF. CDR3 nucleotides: TGTGCCAGCAGTTACCCCTTTCCGGGGGGTCGTGAAGATACGCAGTATTTT.

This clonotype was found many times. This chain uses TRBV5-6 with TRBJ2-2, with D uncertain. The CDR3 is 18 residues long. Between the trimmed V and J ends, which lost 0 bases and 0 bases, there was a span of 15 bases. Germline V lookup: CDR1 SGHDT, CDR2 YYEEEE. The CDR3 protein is CASSLAVSPDPNTGELFF. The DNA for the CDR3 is TGTGCCAGCAGCTTGGCCGTTAGTCCGGACCCGAACACCGGGGAGCTGTTTTTT.

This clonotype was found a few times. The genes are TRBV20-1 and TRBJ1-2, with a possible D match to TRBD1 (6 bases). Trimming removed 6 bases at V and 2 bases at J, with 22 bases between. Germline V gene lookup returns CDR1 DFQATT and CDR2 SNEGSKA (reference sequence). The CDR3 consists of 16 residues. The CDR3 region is CSANQQGLLGNYGYTF. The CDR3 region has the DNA TGCAGTGCCAACCAACAGGGACTTTTAGGAAACTATGGCTACACCTTC.

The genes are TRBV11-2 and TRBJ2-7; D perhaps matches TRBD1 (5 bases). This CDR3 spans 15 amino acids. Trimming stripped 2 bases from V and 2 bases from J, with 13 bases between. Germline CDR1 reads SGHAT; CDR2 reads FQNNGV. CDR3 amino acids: CASSLSVGETYEQYF. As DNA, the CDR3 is TGTGCCAGCAGCTTATCAGTAGGGGAAACCTACGAGCAGTACTTC.

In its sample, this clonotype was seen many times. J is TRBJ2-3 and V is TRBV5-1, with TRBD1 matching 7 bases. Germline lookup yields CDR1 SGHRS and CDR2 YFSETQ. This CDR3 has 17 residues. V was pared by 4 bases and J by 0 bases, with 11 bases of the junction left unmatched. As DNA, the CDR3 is TGCGCCAGCAGCCGCGACAGGGATAATCCTAGCACAGATACGCAGTATTTT. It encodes CASSRDRDNPSTDTQYF.

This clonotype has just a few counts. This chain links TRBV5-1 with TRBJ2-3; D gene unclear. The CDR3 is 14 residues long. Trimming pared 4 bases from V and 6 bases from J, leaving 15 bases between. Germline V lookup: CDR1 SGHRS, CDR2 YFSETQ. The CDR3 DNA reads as TGCGCCAGCAGCGGGTCATCTAGGCCGGATACGCAGTATTTT. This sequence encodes CASSGSSRPDTQYF.

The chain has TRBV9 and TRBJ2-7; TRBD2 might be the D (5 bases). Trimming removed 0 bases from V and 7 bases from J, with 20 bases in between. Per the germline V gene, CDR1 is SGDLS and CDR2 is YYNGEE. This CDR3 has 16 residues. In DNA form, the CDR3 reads TGTGCCAGCAGCGTAGGGCCAGCACAGAGGGTCGAAGAGCAGTACTTC. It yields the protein CASSVGPAQRVEEQYF.

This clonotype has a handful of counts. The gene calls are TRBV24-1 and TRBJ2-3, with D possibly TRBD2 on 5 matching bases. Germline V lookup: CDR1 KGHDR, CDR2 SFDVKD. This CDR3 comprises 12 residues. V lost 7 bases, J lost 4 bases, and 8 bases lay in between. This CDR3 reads CATSEGPDTQYF. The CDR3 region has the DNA TGTGCCACCAGCGAGGGTCCAGATACGCAGTATTTT.

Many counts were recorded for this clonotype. DNA for the CDR3: TGTGCCAGCAGCCAAGGATTGGCCCAGGCAGCCCCTGGCACAGATACGCAGTATTTT. This encodes CASSQGLAQAAPGTDTQYF. This sequence joins TRBV4-2 and TRBJ2-3; D unclear. Germline values: CDR1 LGHNA, CDR2 YNFKEQ. The CDR3 is 19 amino acids. The V end lost 1 base, the J end lost 1 base, and 21 bases lay between the germline ends.

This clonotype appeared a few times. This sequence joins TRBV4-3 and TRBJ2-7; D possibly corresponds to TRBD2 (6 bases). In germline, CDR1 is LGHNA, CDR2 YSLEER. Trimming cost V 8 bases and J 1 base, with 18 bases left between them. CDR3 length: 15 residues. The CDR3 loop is CASGQGGSGSYEQYF. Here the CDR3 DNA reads TGCGCCAGCGGTCAGGGAGGTTCTGGATCCTACGAGCAGTACTTC.